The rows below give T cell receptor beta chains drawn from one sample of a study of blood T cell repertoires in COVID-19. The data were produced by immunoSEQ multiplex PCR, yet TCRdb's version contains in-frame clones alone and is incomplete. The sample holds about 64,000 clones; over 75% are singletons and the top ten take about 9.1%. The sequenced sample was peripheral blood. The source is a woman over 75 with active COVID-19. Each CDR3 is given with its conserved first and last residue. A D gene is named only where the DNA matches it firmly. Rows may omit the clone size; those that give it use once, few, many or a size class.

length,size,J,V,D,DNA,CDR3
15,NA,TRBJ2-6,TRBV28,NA,TGTGCCAGCAGTCCCAACAGGGGGGGGTTCAACGTCCTGACTTTC,CASSPNRGGFNVLTF
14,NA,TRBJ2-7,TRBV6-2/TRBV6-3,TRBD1,TGTGCCAGCAGCCACCCGGACAGGGGTTACGAGCAGTACTTC,CASSHPDRGYEQYF
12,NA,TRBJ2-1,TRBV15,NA,TGTGCCACCAGCAGACACTTCAATGAGCAGTTCTTC,CATSRHFNEQFF
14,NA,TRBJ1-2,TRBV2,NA,TGTGCCAGCAGGGTGGTCAGGGGTGACTATGGCTACACCTTC,CASRVVRGDYGYTF
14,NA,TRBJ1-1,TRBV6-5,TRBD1,TGTGCCAGCCACGGGACAGGGATGGGCACTGAAGCTTTCTTT,CASHGTGMGTEAFF
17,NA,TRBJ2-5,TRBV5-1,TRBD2,TGCGCCAGCAGCTCCCGTTTTACTAGCGGGGTACAAGAGACCCAGTACTTC,CASSSRFTSGVQETQYF
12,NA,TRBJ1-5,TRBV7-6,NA,TGTGCCAGCAGCTTAGCGCTGGGGCTGAAGCATTTT,CASSLALGLKHF
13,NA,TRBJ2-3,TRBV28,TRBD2,TGTGCCAGCATACGGGAGGGTTTAGATACGCAGTATTTT,CASIREGLDTQYF
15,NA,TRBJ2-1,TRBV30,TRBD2,TGTGCCTGGTCCCAGCGGGAGCTCAAATACAATGAGCAGTTCTTC,CAWSQRELKYNEQFF
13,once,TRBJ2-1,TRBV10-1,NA,TGCGCCAGCAGTGAGTCCCAGAGGAATGAGCAGTTCTTC,CASSESQRNEQFF
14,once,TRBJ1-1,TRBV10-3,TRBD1,TGTGCCCCCAGGGGTGGGGACAGTCCCGCGGAAGCTTTCTTT,CAPRGGDSPAEAFF
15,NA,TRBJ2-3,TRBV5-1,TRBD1,TGCGCCAGCAGCTTGGCCGGGACAGGGATAGATACGCAGTATTTT,CASSLAGTGIDTQYF
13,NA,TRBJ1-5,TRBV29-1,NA,TGCAGCGTTGACGAAGGGGCAAATCAGCCCCAGCATTTT,CSVDEGANQPQHF
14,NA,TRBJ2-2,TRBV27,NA,TGTGCCAGTAGGATCGGAGCGAACACCGGGGAGCTGTTTTTT,CASRIGANTGELFF
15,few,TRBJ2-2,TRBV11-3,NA,TGTGCCAGCAGCTCACGGTTCGCGAACACCGGGGAGCTGTTTTTT,CASSSRFANTGELFF
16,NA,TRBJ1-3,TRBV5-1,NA,TGCGCCAGCAGCTTGTGGGCGTCCAGCTCTGGAAACACCATATATTTT,CASSLWASSSGNTIYF
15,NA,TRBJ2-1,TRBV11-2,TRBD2,TGTGCCAGCAGCTTAGTGAGTAGCGGGAGTAGTGAGCAGTTCTTC,CASSLVSSGSSEQFF
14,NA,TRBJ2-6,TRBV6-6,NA,TGTGCCAGCAGCCCAATCTCTGGGGCCAACGTCCTGACTTTC,CASSPISGANVLTF
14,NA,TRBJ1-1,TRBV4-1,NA,TGCGCCAGCAGCCAAGGGGGGGGGAACACTGAAGCTTTCTTT,CASSQGGGNTEAFF
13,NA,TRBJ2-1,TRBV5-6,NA,TGTGCCAGCAGCTTGGTCAGCGGGAATGAGCAGTTCTTC,CASSLVSGNEQFF
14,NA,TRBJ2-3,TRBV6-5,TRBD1,TGTGCCAGCAGGCAACAGGGGGCAACAGATACGCAGTATTTT,CASRQQGATDTQYF
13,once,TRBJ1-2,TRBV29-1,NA,TGCAGCGTTGCGGACAGCGCTAACTATGGCTACACCTTC,CSVADSANYGYTF
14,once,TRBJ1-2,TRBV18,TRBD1,TGTGCCAGCTCACCAATGCAGGGGGCCACTGGCTACACCTTC,CASSPMQGATGYTF
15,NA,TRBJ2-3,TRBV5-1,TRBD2,TGCGCCAGCAGCTTGTTGGGAGGGCCAACAGATACGCAGTATTTT,CASSLLGGPTDTQYF
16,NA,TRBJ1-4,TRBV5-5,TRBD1,TGTGCCAGCAGCACCAGGACAGGGGGCGAAGTGGGGAAACTGTTTTTT,CASSTRTGGEVGKLFF
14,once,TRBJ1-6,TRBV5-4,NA,TGTGCCAGCAGCTTGGCCAACAGCCATTCACCCCTCTACTTT,CASSLANSHSPLYF
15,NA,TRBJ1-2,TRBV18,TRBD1,TGTGCCAGCTCACCTTCGTCAGGGGGAGACTATGGCTACACCTTC,CASSPSSGGDYGYTF
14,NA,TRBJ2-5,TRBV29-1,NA,TGCAGCGTTGTGCGGGGCACAGATCAAGAGACCCAGTACTTC,CSVVRGTDQETQYF
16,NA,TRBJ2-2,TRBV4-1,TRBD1,TGCGCCAGCAGCTTCCGACAGGGGGAAGACACCGGGGAGCTGTTTTTT,CASSFRQGEDTGELFF
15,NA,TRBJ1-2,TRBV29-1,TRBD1,TGCAGCGTTAACCCCGGGGAGTGGACAGGGGGTGGCTACACCTTC,CSVNPGEWTGGGYTF
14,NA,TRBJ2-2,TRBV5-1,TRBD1,TGCGCCAGCGGACAGGGCGCGAACACCGGGGAGCTGTTTTTT,CASGQGANTGELFF
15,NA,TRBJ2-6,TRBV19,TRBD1,TGTGCCAGTAGTCCTACAGGGGTTGGGGCCAACGTCCTGACTTTC,CASSPTGVGANVLTF
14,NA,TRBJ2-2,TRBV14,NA,TGTGCCAGCAGCCAAGATACGGGCACCGGGGAGCTGTTTTTT,CASSQDTGTGELFF
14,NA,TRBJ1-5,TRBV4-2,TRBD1,TGTGCCAGCAGCCCCGGGACAGGGAATCAGCCCCAGCATTTT,CASSPGTGNQPQHF
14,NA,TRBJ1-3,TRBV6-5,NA,TGTGCTTGCCGAGCCAGGTTCTCTGGAAACACCATATATTTT,CACRARFSGNTIYF
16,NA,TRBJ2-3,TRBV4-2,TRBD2,TGTGCCAGCAGCGCGCGACTAGCGGGGAGAGGAGATACGCAGTATTTT,CASSARLAGRGDTQYF
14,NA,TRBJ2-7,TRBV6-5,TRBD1,TGTGCCAGCAGCAACCGGGACAGGGACTACGAGCAGTACTTC,CASSNRDRDYEQYF
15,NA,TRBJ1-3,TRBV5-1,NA,TGCGCCAGCAGCTTGGGGGCGACGGCTGGAAACACCATATATTTT,CASSLGATAGNTIYF
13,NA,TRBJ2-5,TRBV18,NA,TGTGCCAGCTCACAAAACAGTCAAGAGACCCAGTACTTC,CASSQNSQETQYF
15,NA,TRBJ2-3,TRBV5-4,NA,TGTGCCAGCAGCTTGGATAGCAAGAGCACAGATACGCAGTATTTT,CASSLDSKSTDTQYF
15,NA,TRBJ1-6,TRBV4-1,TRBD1,TGCGCCAGCAGCCAACCGACAGGGCGGAATTCACCCCTCCACTTT,CASSQPTGRNSPLHF
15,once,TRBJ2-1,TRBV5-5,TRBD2,TGTGCCAGCAGCAATAGCGGGAGCTCCTACAATGAGCAGTTCTTC,CASSNSGSSYNEQFF
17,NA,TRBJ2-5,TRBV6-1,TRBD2,TGTGCCAGCAGTGAAGATCCGGGACTAGCGCGGGAAGAGACCCAGTACTTC,CASSEDPGLAREETQYF
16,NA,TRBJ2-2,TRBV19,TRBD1,TGTGCCAGTACTACCGACCCGGGACAGCATAACGGGGAGCTGTTTTTT,CASTTDPGQHNGELFF
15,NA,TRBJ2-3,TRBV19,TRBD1,TGTGCCAGTAGTAAGTCCAGGGACAGGTCGGATACGCAGTATTTT,CASSKSRDRSDTQYF
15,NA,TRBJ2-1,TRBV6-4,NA,TGTGCCAGCAGTCCTCGTTTCGGGTCCTACAATGAGCAGTTCTTC,CASSPRFGSYNEQFF
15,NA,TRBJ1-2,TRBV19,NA,TGTGCCAGTAGTATGGCAGGGGCCATTTCCTATGGCTACACCTTC,CASSMAGAISYGYTF
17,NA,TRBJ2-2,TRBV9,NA,TGTGCCAGCAGCGGCCCCCGGGACAAGGCGAACACCGGGGAGCTGTTTTTT,CASSGPRDKANTGELFF
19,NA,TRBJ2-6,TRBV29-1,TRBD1,TGCAGCGTTGATAACACGGGGACAGGGGGAATCGGCGGGGCCAACGTCCTGACTTTC,CSVDNTGTGGIGGANVLTF
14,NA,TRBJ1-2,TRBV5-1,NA,TGCGCCAGCAGCTTGGATGACAGTTCGGCTGGCTACACCTTC,CASSLDDSSAGYTF
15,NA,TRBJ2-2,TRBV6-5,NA,TGTGCCAGCAGTTACCAGGTCCGGGAAACCGGGGAGCTGTTTTTT,CASSYQVRETGELFF
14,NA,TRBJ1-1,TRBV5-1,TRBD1,TGCGCCAGCAGCAGGACAGGGGGGGACACTGAAGCTTTCTTT,CASSRTGGDTEAFF
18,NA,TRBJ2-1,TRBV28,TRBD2,TGTGCCAGCAGTCCCGGGGGAGCCGGGACTAGGGCGGGGAATGAGCAGTTCTTC,CASSPGGAGTRAGNEQFF